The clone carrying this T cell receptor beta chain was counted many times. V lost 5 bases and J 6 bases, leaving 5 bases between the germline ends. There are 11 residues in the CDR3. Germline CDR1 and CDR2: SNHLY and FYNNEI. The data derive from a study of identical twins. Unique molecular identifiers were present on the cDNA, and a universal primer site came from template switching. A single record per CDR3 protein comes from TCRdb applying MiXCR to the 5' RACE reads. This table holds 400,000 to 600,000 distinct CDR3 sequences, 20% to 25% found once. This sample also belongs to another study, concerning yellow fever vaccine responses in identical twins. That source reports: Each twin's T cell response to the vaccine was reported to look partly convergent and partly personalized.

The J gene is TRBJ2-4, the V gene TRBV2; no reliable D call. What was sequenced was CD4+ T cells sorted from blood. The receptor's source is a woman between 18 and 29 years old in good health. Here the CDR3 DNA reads TGTGCCAGCAGTTCCGCAAACATTCAGTACTTC. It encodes CASSSANIQYF. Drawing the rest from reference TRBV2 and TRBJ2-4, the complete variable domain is EPEVTQTPSHQVTQMGQEVILRCVPISNHLYFYWYRQILGQKVEFLVSFYNNEISEKSEIFDDQFSVERPDGSNFTLKIRSTKLEDSAMYFCASSSANIQYFGAGTRLSVL.